This entry is about one T cell receptor (beta chain). Original analysis: Reference gene primer amplification in the assay estimated nucleated cell counts. Using immunoSEQ multiplex PCR, the repertoire was profiled, and TCRdb retains in-frame clones only, with some absent. Clonal size and the V and J genes are those of that table, whereas D and trimming came from the DNA. The sample holds roughly 250,000 clones, 88% seen once. Germline lookup yields CDR1 SNHLY and CDR2 FYNNEI. V lost 4 bases to trimming and J lost 6 bases; unmatched junction nucleotides: 5. The CDR3 consists of 13 residues. The data were taken from a study of blood T cell repertoires in COVID-19. Study-wide context: Sites across the United States, Italy and Spain contributed samples from acute and convalescent COVID-19. T cells, B-cell-depleted T cells, or PBMCs provided the cDNA or gDNA that served as material.

V and J are TRBV2 and TRBJ1-2, with TRBD1 identical over 7 bases. Sequencing was performed on peripheral blood. The TCR originated in a middle-aged woman who had recovered from COVID-19. CDR3 in amino acids: CASSGSDRHGYTF. The DNA for the CDR3 is TGTGCCAGCAGTGGGTCGGACAGGCATGGCTACACCTTC.